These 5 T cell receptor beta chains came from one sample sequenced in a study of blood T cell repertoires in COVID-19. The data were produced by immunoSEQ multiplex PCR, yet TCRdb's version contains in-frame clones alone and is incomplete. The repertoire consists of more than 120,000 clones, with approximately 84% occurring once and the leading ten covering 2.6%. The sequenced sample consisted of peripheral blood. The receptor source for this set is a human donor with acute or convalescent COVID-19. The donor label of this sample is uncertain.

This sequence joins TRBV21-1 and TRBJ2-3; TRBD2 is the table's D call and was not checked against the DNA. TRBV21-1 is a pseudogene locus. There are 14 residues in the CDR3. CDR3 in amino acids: CASGWERGPDTQYF. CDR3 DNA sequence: TGTGCCAGCGGTTGGGAGCGGGGGCCAGATACGCAGTATTTT.

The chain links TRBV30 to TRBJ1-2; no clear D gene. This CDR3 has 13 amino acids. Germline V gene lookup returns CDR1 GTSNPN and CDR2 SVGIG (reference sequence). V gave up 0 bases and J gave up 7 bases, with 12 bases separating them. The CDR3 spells CAWSVGTAGGYTF. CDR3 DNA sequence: TGTGCCTGGAGTGTTGGTACAGCCGGTGGCTACACCTTC.

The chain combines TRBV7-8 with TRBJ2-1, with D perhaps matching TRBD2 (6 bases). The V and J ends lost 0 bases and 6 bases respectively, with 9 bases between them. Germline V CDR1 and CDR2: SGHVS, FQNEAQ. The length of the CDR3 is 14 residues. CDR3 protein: CASSLADGSNEQFF. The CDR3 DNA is TGTGCCAGCAGCTTAGCGGACGGGAGCAATGAGCAGTTCTTC.

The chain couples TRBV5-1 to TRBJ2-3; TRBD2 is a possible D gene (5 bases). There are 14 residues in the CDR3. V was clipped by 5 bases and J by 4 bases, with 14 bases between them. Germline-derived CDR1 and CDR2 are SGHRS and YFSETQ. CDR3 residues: CASRAGVNSDTQYF. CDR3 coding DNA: TGCGCCAGCAGGGCCGGGGTAAACTCAGATACGCAGTATTTT.

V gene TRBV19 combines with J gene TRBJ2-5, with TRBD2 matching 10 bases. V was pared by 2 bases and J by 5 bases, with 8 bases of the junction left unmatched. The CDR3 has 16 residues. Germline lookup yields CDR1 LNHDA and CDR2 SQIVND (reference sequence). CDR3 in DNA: TGTGCCAGTAGTATATTCGAAGCGGGAGGGCTTGAGACCCAGTACTTC. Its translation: CASSIFEAGGLETQYF.